This entry concerns a single TCR beta chain. Antigen: not known. This sample was included in a study of T cell responses to AZD1222 COVID-19 vaccine. Study-wide background: Pooled in the analysis were second doses at about 4 or about 12 weeks.

Germline CDR1 and CDR2: SGDLS and YYNGEE. V dropped 0 bases and J dropped 7 bases, with 21 bases sitting between them. CDR3 length: 17 amino acids. Notes on the study in general: The breadth and depth of Spike-specific TCRs increased once two AZD1222 doses had been given.

Profiling relied on immunoSEQ multiplex PCR, and the TCRdb table lists in-frame clones only, not all of them. The sample yields some 110,000 clones, about 90% seen once. The clonotype originates from an adult in good health. This material consisted of peripheral blood, taken on day 0 of AZD1222 vaccination. This chain connects TRBV9 to TRBJ2-3, with no clear D. The DNA of the CDR3 is TGTGCCAGCAGCGTAGAGCCCTCCGGGTCGGTAAGAAATACGCAGTATTTT. It yields the protein CASSVEPSGSVRNTQYF.